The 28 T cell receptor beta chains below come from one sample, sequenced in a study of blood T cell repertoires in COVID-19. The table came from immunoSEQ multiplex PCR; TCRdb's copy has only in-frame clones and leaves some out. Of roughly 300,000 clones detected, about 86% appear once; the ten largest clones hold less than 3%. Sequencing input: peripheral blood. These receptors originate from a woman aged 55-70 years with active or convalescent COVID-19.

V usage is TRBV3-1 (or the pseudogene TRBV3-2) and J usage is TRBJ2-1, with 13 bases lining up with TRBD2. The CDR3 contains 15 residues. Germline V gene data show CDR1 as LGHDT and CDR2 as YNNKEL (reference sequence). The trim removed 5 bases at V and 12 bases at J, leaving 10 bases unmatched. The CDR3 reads CASSGGLAGALSQFF. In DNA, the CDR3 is TGTGCCAGCAGCGGAGGACTAGCGGGAGCCTTGTCGCAGTTCTTC.

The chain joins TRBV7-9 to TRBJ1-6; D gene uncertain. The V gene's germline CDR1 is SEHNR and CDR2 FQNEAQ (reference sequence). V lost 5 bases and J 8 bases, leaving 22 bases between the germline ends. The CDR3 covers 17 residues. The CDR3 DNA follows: TGTGCCAGCAGCCGACTTTGGGAGGCAGTAGGACATTCACCCCTCCACTTT. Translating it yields CASSRLWEAVGHSPLHF. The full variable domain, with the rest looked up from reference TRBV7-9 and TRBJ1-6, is DTGVSQNPRHKITKRGQNVTFRCDPISEHNRLYWYRQTLGQGPEFLTYFQNEAQLEKSRLLSDRFSAERPKGSFSTLEIQRTEQGDSAMYLCASSRLWEAVGHSPLHFGNGTRLTVT.

CDR3 protein: CASSKGGDSYEQYF. Written as DNA, the CDR3 is TGTGCCAGCAGCAAAGGTGGAGACTCCTACGAGCAGTACTTC. The chain has TRBV21-1 and TRBJ2-7; no check of the table's D call, TRBD2, against the DNA was made. TRBV21-1 is a pseudogene. This CDR3 is built from 14 residues.

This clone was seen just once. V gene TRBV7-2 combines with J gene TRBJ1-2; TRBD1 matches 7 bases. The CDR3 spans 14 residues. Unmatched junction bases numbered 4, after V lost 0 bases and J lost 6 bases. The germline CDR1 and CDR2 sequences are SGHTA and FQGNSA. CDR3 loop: CASSLAPGGNGYTF. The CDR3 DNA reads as TGTGCCAGCAGCTTAGCGCCAGGGGGAAATGGCTACACCTTC.

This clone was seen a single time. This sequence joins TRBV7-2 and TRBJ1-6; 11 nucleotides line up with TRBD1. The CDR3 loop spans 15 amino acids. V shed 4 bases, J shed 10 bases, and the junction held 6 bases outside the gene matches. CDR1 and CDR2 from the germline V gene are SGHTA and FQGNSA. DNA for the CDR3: TGTGCCAGCAGCTCCGGGACAGGGGGTAGGTCACCCCTCCACTTT. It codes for CASSSGTGGRSPLHF. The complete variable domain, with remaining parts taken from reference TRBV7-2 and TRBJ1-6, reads GAGVSQSPSNKVTEKGKDVELRCDPISGHTALYWYRQSLGQGLEFLIYFQGNSAPDKSGLPSDRFSAERTGGSVSTLTIQRTQQEDSAVYLCASSSGTGGRSPLHFGNGTRLTVT.

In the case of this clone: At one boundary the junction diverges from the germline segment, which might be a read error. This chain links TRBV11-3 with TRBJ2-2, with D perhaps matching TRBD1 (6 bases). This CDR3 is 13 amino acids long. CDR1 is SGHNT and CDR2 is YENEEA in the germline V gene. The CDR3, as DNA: TGTGCCAGCACCTTACAAGGGGGCGGGGAGCTGTTTTTT. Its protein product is CASTLQGGGELFF.

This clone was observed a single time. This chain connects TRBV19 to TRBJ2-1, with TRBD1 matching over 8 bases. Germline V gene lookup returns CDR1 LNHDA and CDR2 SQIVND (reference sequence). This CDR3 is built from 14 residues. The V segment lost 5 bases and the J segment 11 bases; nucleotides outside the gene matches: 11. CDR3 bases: TGTGCCAGTAGTGGAGGACAGGGATATGGGAAGCAGTTCTTC. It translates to CASSGGQGYGKQFF. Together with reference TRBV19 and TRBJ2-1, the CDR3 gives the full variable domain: DGGITQSPKYLFRKEGQNVTLSCEQNLNHDAMYWYRQDPGQGLRLIYYSQIVNDFQKGDIAEGYSVSREKKESFPLTVTSAQKNPTAFYLCASSGGQGYGKQFFGPGTRLTVL.

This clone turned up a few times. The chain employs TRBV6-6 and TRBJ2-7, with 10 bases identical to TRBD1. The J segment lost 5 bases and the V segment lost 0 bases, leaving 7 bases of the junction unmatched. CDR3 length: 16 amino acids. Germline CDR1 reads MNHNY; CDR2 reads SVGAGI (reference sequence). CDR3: CASSYSMGQGIHEQYF. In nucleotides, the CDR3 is TGTGCCAGCAGTTACTCGATGGGACAGGGGATCCACGAGCAGTACTTC.

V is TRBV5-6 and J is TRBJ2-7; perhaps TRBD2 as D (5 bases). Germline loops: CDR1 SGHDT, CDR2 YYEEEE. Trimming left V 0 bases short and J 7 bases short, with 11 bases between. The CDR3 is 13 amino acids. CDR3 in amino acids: CASSLAFGGEQYF. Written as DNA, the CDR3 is TGTGCCAGCAGCTTGGCCTTTGGAGGTGAGCAGTACTTC.

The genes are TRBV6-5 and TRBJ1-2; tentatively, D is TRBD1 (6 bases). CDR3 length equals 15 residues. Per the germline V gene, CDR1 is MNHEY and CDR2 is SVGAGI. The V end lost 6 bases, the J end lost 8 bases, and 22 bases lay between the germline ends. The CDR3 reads CASSNILHGGGGYTF. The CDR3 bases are TGTGCCAGCAGCAATATCCTTCATGGGGGGGGCGGCTACACCTTC.

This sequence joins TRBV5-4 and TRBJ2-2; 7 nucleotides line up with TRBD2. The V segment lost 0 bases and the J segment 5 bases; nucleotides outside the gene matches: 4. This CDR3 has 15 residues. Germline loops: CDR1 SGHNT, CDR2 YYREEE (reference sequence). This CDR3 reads CASSLALAVTGELFF. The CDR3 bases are TGTGCCAGCAGCTTGGCCCTAGCGGTTACCGGGGAGCTGTTTTTT.

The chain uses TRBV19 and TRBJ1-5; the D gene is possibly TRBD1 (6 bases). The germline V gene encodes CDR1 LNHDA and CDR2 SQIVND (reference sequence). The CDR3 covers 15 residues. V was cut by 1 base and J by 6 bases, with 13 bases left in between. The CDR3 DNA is TGTGCCAGTAGTATAGGGGTAAGGGGGGGTCAGCCCCAGCATTTT. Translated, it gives CASSIGVRGGQPQHF. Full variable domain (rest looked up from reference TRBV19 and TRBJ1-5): DGGITQSPKYLFRKEGQNVTLSCEQNLNHDAMYWYRQDPGQGLRLIYYSQIVNDFQKGDIAEGYSVSREKKESFPLTVTSAQKNPTAFYLCASSIGVRGGQPQHFGDGTRLSIL.

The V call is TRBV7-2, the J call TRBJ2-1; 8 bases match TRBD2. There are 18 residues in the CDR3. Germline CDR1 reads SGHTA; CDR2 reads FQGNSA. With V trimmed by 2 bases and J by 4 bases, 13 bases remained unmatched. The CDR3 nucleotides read TGTGCCAGCAGCTTAAACTTGCTAGCGGGTGTCGCTTACAATGAGCAGTTCTTC. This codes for CASSLNLLAGVAYNEQFF.

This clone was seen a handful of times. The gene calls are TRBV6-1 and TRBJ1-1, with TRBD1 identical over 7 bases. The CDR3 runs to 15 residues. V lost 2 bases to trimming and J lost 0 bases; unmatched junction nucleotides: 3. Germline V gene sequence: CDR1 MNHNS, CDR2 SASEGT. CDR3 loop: CASSERGQLNTEAFF. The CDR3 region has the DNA TGTGCCAGCAGTGAACGGGGACAGTTGAACACTGAAGCTTTCTTT.

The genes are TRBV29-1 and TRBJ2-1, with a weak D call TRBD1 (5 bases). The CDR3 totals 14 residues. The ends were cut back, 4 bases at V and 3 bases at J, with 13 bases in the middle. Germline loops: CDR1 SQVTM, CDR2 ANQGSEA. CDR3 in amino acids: CSVASTVDYNEQFF. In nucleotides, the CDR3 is TGCAGCGTTGCATCGACAGTAGACTACAATGAGCAGTTCTTC.

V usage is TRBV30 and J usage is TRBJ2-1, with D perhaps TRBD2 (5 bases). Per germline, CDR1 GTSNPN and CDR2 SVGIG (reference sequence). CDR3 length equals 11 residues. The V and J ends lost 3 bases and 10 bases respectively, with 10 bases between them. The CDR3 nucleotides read TGTGCCTGGAGCCAGGACTCAGAGCAGTTCTTC. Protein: CAWSQDSEQFF.

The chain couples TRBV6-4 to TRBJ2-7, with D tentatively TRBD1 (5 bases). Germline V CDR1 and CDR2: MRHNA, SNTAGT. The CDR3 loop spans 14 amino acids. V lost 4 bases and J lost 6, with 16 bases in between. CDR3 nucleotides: TGTGCCAGCAGTGCCCAACCCGCTAGGGGCGAGCAGTACTTC. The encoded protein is CASSAQPARGEQYF.

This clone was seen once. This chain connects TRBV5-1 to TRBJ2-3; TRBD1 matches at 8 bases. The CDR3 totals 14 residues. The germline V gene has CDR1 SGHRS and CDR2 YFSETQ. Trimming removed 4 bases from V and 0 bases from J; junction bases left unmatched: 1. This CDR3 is CASSQGASTDTQYF. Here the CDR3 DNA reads TGCGCCAGCAGCCAGGGGGCAAGCACAGATACGCAGTATTTT.

The CDR3 protein is CASSEWVQGVGEQYF. In DNA, the CDR3 is TGTGCCAGCAGCGAGTGGGTACAGGGGGTCGGCGAGCAGTACTTC. The J gene is TRBJ2-7, the V gene TRBV2; 8 bases align to TRBD1. The V gene end was trimmed by 6 bases and the J gene end by 6 bases; junction bases not matched to a gene: 13. From germline, CDR1 is SNHLY and CDR2 FYNNEI. This CDR3 contains 15 residues. The full variable domain, rest sourced from reference TRBV2 and TRBJ2-7, is EPEVTQTPSHQVTQMGQEVILRCVPISNHLYFYWYRQILGQKVEFLVSFYNNEISEKSEIFDDQFSVERPDGSNFTLKIRSTKLEDSAMYFCASSEWVQGVGEQYFGPGTRLTVT.

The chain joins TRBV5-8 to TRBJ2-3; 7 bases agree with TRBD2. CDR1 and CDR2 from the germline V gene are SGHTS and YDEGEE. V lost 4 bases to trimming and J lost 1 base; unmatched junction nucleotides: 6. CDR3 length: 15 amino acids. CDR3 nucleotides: TGTGCCAGCAGCCCTCACCGGGGGGGCACAGATACGCAGTATTTT. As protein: CASSPHRGGTDTQYF. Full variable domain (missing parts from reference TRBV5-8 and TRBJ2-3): EAGVTQSPTHLIKTRGQQATLRCSPISGHTSVYWYQQALGLGLQFLLWYDEGEERNRGNFPPRFSGRQFPNYSSELNVNALELEDSALYLCASSPHRGGTDTQYFGPGTRLTVL.

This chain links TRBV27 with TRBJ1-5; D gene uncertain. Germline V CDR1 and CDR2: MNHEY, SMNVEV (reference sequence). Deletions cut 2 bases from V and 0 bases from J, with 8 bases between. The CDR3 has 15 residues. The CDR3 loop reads CASSLVQNSNQPQHF. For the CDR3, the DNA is TGTGCCAGCAGTTTAGTACAGAATAGCAATCAGCCCCAGCATTTT.

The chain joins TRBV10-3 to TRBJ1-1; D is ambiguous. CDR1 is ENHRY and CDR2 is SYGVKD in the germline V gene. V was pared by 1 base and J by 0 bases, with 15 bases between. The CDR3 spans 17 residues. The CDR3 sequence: CAISEWAFYRMNTEAFF. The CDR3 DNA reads TGTGCCATCAGTGAGTGGGCCTTTTACCGAATGAACACTGAAGCTTTCTTT.

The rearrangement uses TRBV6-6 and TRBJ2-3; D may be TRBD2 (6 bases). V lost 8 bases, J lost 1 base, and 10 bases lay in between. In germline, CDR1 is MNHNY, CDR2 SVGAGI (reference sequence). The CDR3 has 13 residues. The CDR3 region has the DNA TGTGCCAGCCGCGGCGGGGGCACAGATACGCAGTATTTT. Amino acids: CASRGGGTDTQYF.

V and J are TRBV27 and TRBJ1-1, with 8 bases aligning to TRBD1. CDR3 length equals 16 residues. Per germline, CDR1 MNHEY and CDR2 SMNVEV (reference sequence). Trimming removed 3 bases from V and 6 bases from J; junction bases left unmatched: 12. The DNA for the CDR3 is TGTGCCAGCAGTTTCCTCCCCCGCAGGGGGCAGGCTGAAGCTTTCTTT. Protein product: CASSFLPRRGQAEAFF.

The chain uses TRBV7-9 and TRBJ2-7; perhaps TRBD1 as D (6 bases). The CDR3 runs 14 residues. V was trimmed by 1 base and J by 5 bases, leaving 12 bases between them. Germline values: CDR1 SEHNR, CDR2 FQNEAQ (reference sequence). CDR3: CASSLDLGAHEQYF. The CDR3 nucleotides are TGTGCCAGCAGCTTAGATCTGGGGGCCCACGAGCAGTACTTC.

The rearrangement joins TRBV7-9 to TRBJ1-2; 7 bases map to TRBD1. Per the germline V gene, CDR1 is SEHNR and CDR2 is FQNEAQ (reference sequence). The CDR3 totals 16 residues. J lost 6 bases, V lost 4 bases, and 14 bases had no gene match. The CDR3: CASSSPFLTGENGYTF. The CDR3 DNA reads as TGTGCCAGCAGCTCACCCTTCCTTACAGGGGAAAATGGCTACACCTTC. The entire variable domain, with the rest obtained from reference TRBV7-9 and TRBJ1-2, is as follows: DTGVSQNPRHKITKRGQNVTFRCDPISEHNRLYWYRQTLGQGPEFLTYFQNEAQLEKSRLLSDRFSAERPKGSFSTLEIQRTEQGDSAMYLCASSSPFLTGENGYTFGSGTRLTVV.

The CDR3 DNA is TGTGCCAGTAGTATAGATGTAGAAACAGATACGCAGTATTTT. Translating gives CASSIDVETDTQYF. This chain uses TRBV19 with TRBJ2-3; D uncertain. Trimming removed 0 bases at V and 3 bases at J, with 7 bases between. The CDR3 runs 14 residues. In germline, CDR1 is LNHDA, CDR2 SQIVND (reference sequence).

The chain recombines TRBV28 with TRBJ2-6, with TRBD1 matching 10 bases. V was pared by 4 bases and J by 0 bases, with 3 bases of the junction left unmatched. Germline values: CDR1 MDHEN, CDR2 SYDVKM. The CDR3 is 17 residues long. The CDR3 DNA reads TGTGCCAGCAGTTGGGACAGGGGAGACTCTGGGGCCAACGTCCTGACTTTC. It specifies CASSWDRGDSGANVLTF.